This T cell receptor (beta chain) originates from a study of T cell repertoires in cytomegalovirus infection. As concerns this clonotype: What it recognizes is unknown.

The germline V and J ends were trimmed by 2 bases and 2 bases, with 19 bases remaining between them. This CDR3 is built from 16 residues. Germline values: CDR1 DFQATT, CDR2 SNEGSKA (reference sequence). TCRdb re-called the reads with MiXCR, one entry per CDR3 protein. The top ten clones hold roughly an eighth of a sample with fewer than 1,000,000 distinct CDR3 sequences, 30% to 40% of them seen once. This chain joins TRBV20-1 and TRBJ2-7, with D perhaps assigned TRBD1 or TRBD2 (5 bases each). The specimen was cultured CD8+ T cells from PBMCs, collected from culture after CMV antigen stimulation. The TCR sequence derives from a human donor in good health (CMV status not recorded). Some clones in this sample may be carry-over from other donors' samples. As DNA, the CDR3 is TGCAGTGCTAGACCTGGGACGGGACGTCTTCCCTACGAGCAGTACTTC. Translating gives CSARPGTGRLPYEQYF.